The entry below gives a single T cell receptor beta chain sequence along with its context. Sequenced by immunoSEQ multiplex PCR; TCRdb stores in-frame clones only, minus some. The sample includes 90,000 to 130,000 clones, roughly 90% seen only once; the top ten take 2.5% to 3.5%. The data stem from a study of CD4+ T cells in melanoma. The CDR3 contains 14 residues. V shed 0 bases and J shed 5 bases, with 9 bases lying between them. The germline CDR1 and CDR2 sequences are SGDLS and YYNGEE. V usage is TRBV9 and J usage is TRBJ2-1, with D tentatively TRBD2 (6 bases). The sample was peripheral blood. This clonotype originated in a human donor with melanoma. DNA for the CDR3: TGTGCCAGCAGCGTAGGTAGCGGCGACAATGAGCAGTTCTTC. As protein: CASSVGSGDNEQFF.